This T cell receptor beta chain is from a study of cytomegalovirus exposure and HLA in healthy donors (dated by TCRdb to about 2017). Broadly, across the study: In an earlier analysis of several hundred of the donors, approximately 300 Gb of sequence data and approximately 100 million unique TCR beta sequences from about 179 million T cells were reported. Among 300 to 450 genotyped donors of the cohort, an average of around 240,000 unique TCR beta nucleotide sequences were sequenced per donor, about a sixth of them non-productive. Donor age, sex, ethnicity and CMV serostatus were compiled together with the repertoire data. Typing coverage differed by locus: A, B, C, DRB1 and DQB1 were typed in roughly 629-630 donors, DQA1 in 522, DPA1 in around 580, and DPB1 in 400 to 480. The T cell repertoires of around 670 subjects were profiled by immunosequencing and related to cytomegalovirus serostatus. An earlier analysis of approximately 640 of the donors applied high-throughput TCR beta sequencing to assess whether each TCR beta V gene segment acted as functional or pseudogenic. To predict cytomegalovirus infection status, the study brought together high-throughput TCR immunosequencing, statistical association of individual TCRs with disease status, and machine learning. In the later analysis, no new phenotypic data were used to find candidate immune exposures; instead, reliance was placed on TCR beta sequences and their occurrence across donors. In a later genetic analysis, genome-wide SNP genotypes for 398 of the 666 donors were used, and that subset was treated as a discovery cohort. Of the 300 to 450 genotyped donors, over 70% fell in the genetic ancestry cluster associated with self-reported Caucasian donors. The study aimed to test whether cataloging public T cell receptors could reveal signatures of past pathogen exposure. A later analysis re-analyzed previously published TCR beta repertoires from 666 donors and added high-resolution HLA genotyping to study TCR occurrence patterns. An early release covering over 500 HLA-typed donors comprised about 290 gigabases of sequencing data and 85 million or so unique TCR sequences. HLA typing included class I and class II loci at four-digit resolution. Four or five DR-DQ haplotypes were handled as single units for association and clustering because linkage in the cohort was strong. All discovery cohort repertoires had been generated on a single sequencing platform. Along with the approximately 700-subject first cohort, a separate validation cohort of over a hundred different subjects was used.

To prepare the library, the immunoSEQ multiplex PCR assay was applied. A mixture of 60 forward primers for TCR Vbeta segments and 13 reverse primers for TCR Jbeta segments was used in the multiplex PCR. Amplification of the CDR3 region of rearranged TCR beta genes was performed with a multiplex PCR assay on genomic DNA. The Illumina HiSeq System was used to sequence the amplified TCR beta libraries as 87-base-pair reads. The published analysis was carried out like this. A later analysis counted approximately 84 million unique TCR beta chains across the 700 or so repertoires, and 9.5 million to 11 million of these chains were shared by at least two donors. To remove PCR and sequencing errors, raw reads were error-corrected and collapsed into unique sequences using a nearest-neighbor algorithm that merged closely related sequences. CDR3 sequences were aligned to IMGT reference sequences to assign V, D and J gene segments. For a sequence to be retained, a match of at least six nucleotides to both a V gene segment and a J gene segment was required. Rearrangements were classified as productive when the CDR3 lacked stop codons and remained in frame with V and J, and all other rearrangements were classified as non-productive. Following IMGT convention, CDR3 was defined as the stretch from the second conserved V-encoded cysteine to the conserved J-encoded phenylalanine. Sequences without an unambiguous match to a single V gene segment were excluded from the earlier analysis of approximately 600 of the donors. In an earlier analysis of approximately 610 of the donors, V segments were called functional above 56.7% productive rearrangements and were called segregating when the between-donor standard deviation exceeded 5%. A statistical classification framework was developed to diagnose cytomegalovirus status using the catalog of TCR beta chain sequences. A later analysis assigned V and J genes by comparing TCR nucleotide sequences with IMGT/GENE-DB human TR gene sequences. Using the TCRdist pipeline, a later analysis assigned CDR3 sequences along with most-parsimonious VDJ recombination scenarios. In a later analysis, every TCR beta chain was defined by the combination of its CDR3 amino acid sequence and its V-gene family, and reads without a unique V-gene family were dropped. To address suspected cross-contamination and a sequencing artifact, a later analysis removed a few hundred highly shared, low-generation-probability nucleotide sequences. In a later analysis, a clonal expansion index for each public chain was calculated from normalized within-repertoire ranks of inferred template counts. In a later analysis, generation probabilities were computed using a VDJ recombination model fitted to out-of-frame rearrangements, and the results were checked against IGoR. In a later analysis, TCR-TCR, TCR-HLA and TCR-CMV co-occurrence was scored with hypergeometric tests, and a repertoire-size bias correction was applied to TCR pairs. In a later analysis, false discovery rates were estimated by permuting HLA or CMV assignments 20 times. In a later analysis, co-occurring TCRs were grouped with DBSCAN, and TCRdist sequence similarity was added when clustering was performed within HLA-allele-positive subsets. Co-occurrence clustering excluded repertoires with fewer than 30,000 or more than 120,000 public chains, plus five with anomalous nucleotide sharing. TCRdb obtained this table from immuneACCESS and retained in-frame rearrangements with V and J assigned. These tables miss some clones; where compared with another copy, unresolved V genes account for less than half of the shortfall, and the remainder is unexplained. That table gives V, J and clone size, and the DNA gave D and trimming. For this sample the table gives 150,000 to 180,000 clones, of which roughly 75% were detected only once. Around 1.5% of the sample is in the top ten clones.

To note about this clone: Its recognized antigen is unknown. One base away there is no much larger clone; base qualities are not given.

Counted from cysteine to phenylalanine, this CDR3 has 14 amino acids. Just CDR3 DNA is preserved here, 42 bases in frame from base 1. The germline V gene (reference sequence) sets CDR1 to LNHDA and CDR2 to SQIVND. V is shortened by 10 bases, J by 6 bases, and the region joining them spans 19 bases. What the authors observed across the whole study: Because HLA typing was unavailable for some donors at each locus, only the typed subset was used in association tests. A further reported finding was that TCR beta sequences accurately predicted the HLA-A and HLA-B alleles for most subjects in the first cohort. In vitro tests confirmed that three of the cytomegalovirus-associated TCR beta chains recognize cytomegalovirus antigens. Several of the top co-occurrence clusters appeared to be linked to parvovirus B19, influenza, CMV and Epstein-Barr virus, according to a later analysis. A later analysis found that most CMV-associated TCR beta chains appeared HLA-restricted, with HLA associations seemingly driven largely by CMV exposure. The study listed 164 TCR beta chains as associated with cytomegalovirus. Some IMGT-functional V segments, including TRBV6-2 and TRBV6-3, could not be distinguished by the 87-base-pair reads and were therefore excluded. CMV serostatus was the only immune exposure information available for the cohort. An association between a missense DCLRE1C variant and V-gene and J-gene trimming of TCR beta chains was found in a later genetic analysis and replicated in an independent cohort. According to a later analysis, TCR association rates differed among HLA loci, with DRB1 alleles showing the most associated TCRs and HLA-C alleles showing the fewest. Compared with equally common non-associated chains, HLA-associated TCR beta chains in a later analysis were more clonally expanded and had lower generation probabilities. Linkage disequilibrium might explain the correlated functional status among segregating V segments, but an unknown experimental factor could not be excluded. When HLA alleles, especially DR and DQ, strongly co-occurred, attributing TCR associations to individual alleles was difficult. Compared with the roughly 720-donor mean, donors in an Asian-associated ancestry cluster had fewer N-insertions in productive TCRs, according to a later genetic analysis. A cluster of highly shared sequence variants was judged likely to be a technical artifact of the sequencing pipeline. In this cohort, only TCR beta chains were sequenced, and detectable features were limited by the absence of alpha or paired-chain data. In an earlier analysis of more than 450 of the donors, most TCR beta V segments were observed in productive rearrangements about 87% or about 30% of the time, broadly matching IMGT annotations. The classifier was reported to diagnose cytomegalovirus status with high specificity and sensitivity in both the original and validation cohorts. Most TCR sequences were observed very rarely across donors, whereas some public TCRs were present in many individuals. A later analysis associated about 17,000 TCR beta sequences with specific HLA alleles at a false discovery rate of 0.05. Because counts were too low, fewer than 20 rarely observed V segments, including chromosome 9 orphons, were excluded from the earlier analysis of about 500 of the donors. According to the authors, the approach could potentially be generalized to other disease states and immunological phenotypes. The presence/absence analyses assumed that sequencing depth was roughly uniform across donors, and that assumption may not be true.

The cohort was made up of 666 healthy bone marrow donors. At the time of sampling, all cohort members were nominally healthy, though unrecorded immune exposures were likely present. The donor tested CMV seronegative, placing the donor among the 300 to 450 seronegative members of the cohort. Each donor provided a peripheral blood sample, and peripheral blood mononuclear cells were used for TCR beta sequencing. Genomic DNA was extracted from the blood cell samples with the Qiagen DNeasy Blood Extraction Kit. This TCR was sampled from a young man in good health and CMV-seronegative. The specimen was PBMCs. The rearranged segments are TRBV19 and TRBJ1-5; the D gene is perhaps TRBD1, on 5 matching bases. CDR3 loop: CAISQQVNSQPQHF. The DNA reads as follows: TGTGCCATTAGCCAACAGGTTAATAGTCAGCCCCAGCATTTT. With the rest looked up from the reference TRBV19 and TRBJ1-5 genes rather than sequenced, the full variable domain is DGGITQSPKYLFRKEGQNVTLSCEQNLNHDAMYWYRQDPGQGLRLIYYSQIVNDFQKGDIAEGYSVSREKKESFPLTVTSAQKNPTAFYLCAISQQVNSQPQHFGDGTRLSIL.